This T cell receptor (beta chain) was sequenced during a study of T cells in localized non-small cell lung cancer. TCRdb's table, derived via immunoSEQ multiplex PCR, lists solely in-frame clones and lacks some. Seen here are 20,000 to 25,000 clones, roughly nine tenths observed once, and the top ten hold over 20%. A note on this clone: Antigen unknown.

Trimming pared 6 bases from V and 4 bases from J, leaving 12 bases between. The CDR3 runs 13 residues. CDR1 is LNHDA and CDR2 is SQIVND in the germline V gene (reference sequence). Overall study results and limits: Prolonged overall survival went with higher T cell density in the blood. Uninvolved neighboring lung showed the greatest T cell clonality, exceeding tumor. Investigators sequenced only a single tumor region, leaving heterogeneity possible. Median detection of top 100 tumor clones in adjacent lung was around 60 clones.

Sequenced here: PBMCs, sampled before any cancer treatment. The rearrangement joins TRBV19 to TRBJ1-1; D ambiguous. The clonotype originates from a man between 40 and 70 years old with stage II squamous cell lung carcinoma. The CDR3 loop reads CASSQSVITEAFF. The CDR3 DNA reads TGTGCCAGTAGCCAGTCAGTGATCACTGAAGCTTTCTTT.